Listed below are T cell receptor beta chains from one sample, sequenced in a study of early T cells in non-severe SARS-CoV-2 infection. TCRdb used MiXCR to reprocess the 5' RACE reads, holding one entry per CDR3 protein. This repertoire shows fewer than 80,000 distinct CDR3 sequences, about 4.6% found once; its top ten account for approximately 3.7%. The material was whole blood, obtained at baseline. The receptors stem from an adult who was a healthcare worker with PCR-confirmed SARS-CoV-2 infection or an uninfected control (not recorded which). The donor label of this sample is uncertain. Both conserved end residues are part of each CDR3. Each record gives: D gene, J gene, clone size, V gene, CDR3 DNA, CDR3 protein. A D gene is named only where the DNA matches it firmly. The size entry is marked missing in some rows and otherwise reads once, few, many or a size class.

>TRBD2|TRBJ2-2|many|TRBV7-3
TGTGCCAGCAGCTACACAAATAGCGGGTCCGGGGAGCTGTTTTTT
CASSYTNSGSGELFF
>.|TRBJ1-4|few|TRBV18
TGTGCCAGCTCACCGGCAGTAGGCGGCAGTAATGAAAAACTGTTTTTT
CASSPAVGGSNEKLFF
>.|TRBJ2-3|.|TRBV9
TGTGCCAGCAGCGTCTCAGGTCGCACAGATACGCAGTATTTT
CASSVSGRTDTQYF
>.|TRBJ1-1|many|TRBV13
TGTGCCAGCAGCTCTACGACGAACACTGAAGCTTTCTTT
CASSSTTNTEAFF
>.|TRBJ1-1|many|TRBV30
TGTGCCCAGTCGGCCCTCGGGACTGAAGCTTTCTTT
CAQSALGTEAFF
>TRBD1|TRBJ2-2|.|TRBV11-1
TGTGCCAGCAGCTACCGACAGGGTTCGGTCGGCACCGGGGAGCTGTTTTTT
CASSYRQGSVGTGELFF
>.|TRBJ2-3|.|TRBV18
TGTGCCAGCTCACCACCGTGGACAGATACGCAGTATTTT
CASSPPWTDTQYF
>.|TRBJ1-3|.|TRBV11-2
TGTGCCAGCAGCTTATCGATAGGGACCTACTCTGGAAACACCATATATTTT
CASSLSIGTYSGNTIYF
>.|TRBJ2-3|many|TRBV29-1
TGCAGCGTACGGCCGCGCGGGGATAGCACAGATACGCAGTATTTT
CSVRPRGDSTDTQYF
>.|TRBJ2-6|many|TRBV27
TGTGCCAGCAGTCCCTCTGGGGCCAACGTCCTGACTTTC
CASSPSGANVLTF
>TRBD2|TRBJ2-3|many|TRBV6-1
TGTGCCAGCAGTGTCCTAGCGGGGAGCACAGATACGCAGTATTTT
CASSVLAGSTDTQYF
>.|TRBJ2-7|many|TRBV30
TGTGCCTGGAGTGGGGACAACTACGAGCAGTACTTC
CAWSGDNYEQYF
>.|TRBJ1-2|few|TRBV19
TGTGCCAGTAGTATTACTTCCGGACAGTATGGCTACACCTTC
CASSITSGQYGYTF
>.|TRBJ1-6|.|TRBV7-9
TGTGCCAGCAGCTTAGCGGGGTCACCCCTCCACTTT
CASSLAGSPLHF
>TRBD1|TRBJ2-7|many|TRBV7-2
TGTGCCAGCAGCTTCGGGACAGGTCACTACGAGCAGTACTTC
CASSFGTGHYEQYF
>.|TRBJ2-5|many|TRBV6-4
TGTGCCAGCAGTGAGGGGGCCCAAGAGACCCAGTACTTC
CASSEGAQETQYF
>.|TRBJ1-1|many|TRBV28
TGTGCCAGCAGTTTAAGCTCTAACACTGAAGCTTTCTTT
CASSLSSNTEAFF
>.|TRBJ2-1|many|TRBV20-1
TGCAGTGCTAGAAATGATAGGCGGGGCTCCTACAATGAGCAGTTCTTC
CSARNDRRGSYNEQFF
>TRBD2|TRBJ2-7|many|TRBV5-5
TGTGCCAGCAGCACGGGACTAACCTACGAGCAGTACTTC
CASSTGLTYEQYF
>.|TRBJ1-2|many|TRBV28
TGTGCCAGCAGTCCCCCCCCTCCTTTACCTAACTATGGCTACACCTTC
CASSPPPPLPNYGYTF
>.|TRBJ1-4|.|TRBV12-3/TRBV12-4
TGTGCCAGCAGTCCCCCCGAGACATCGGATGAAAAACTGTTTTTT
CASSPPETSDEKLFF
>TRBD2|TRBJ2-3|.|TRBV9
TGTGCCAGCAGCGCTAACAAGGGACTAGCGGGGGCCCCTCCAGATACGCAGTATTTT
CASSANKGLAGAPPDTQYF
>.|TRBJ1-1|many|TRBV6-1
TGTGCCAGCAGTGAAACCAGGATTAACACTGAAGCTTTCTTT
CASSETRINTEAFF
>TRBD1|TRBJ1-2|many|TRBV28
TGTGCCAGCAGTCCCGCCGGGACAGGGACGCCTATAGATGGCTACACCTTC
CASSPAGTGTPIDGYTF
>TRBD2|TRBJ2-7|.|TRBV30
TGTGCCTGGAGTACCAAAGGCGGGGGCGAGCAGTACTTC
CAWSTKGGGEQYF
>.|TRBJ2-2|few|TRBV20-1
TGCAGTGCTGGACCAGGGGAGATGAACACCGGGGAGCTGTTTTTT
CSAGPGEMNTGELFF
>.|TRBJ2-4|.|TRBV28
TGTGCCAGCAGTCTCATTACACAGGGTCTAGCCAAAAACATTCAGTACTTC
CASSLITQGLAKNIQYF
>.|TRBJ1-3|many|TRBV10-3
TGTGCCATCAGTGAGTCCACCTCTGGAAACACCATATATTTT
CAISESTSGNTIYF
>.|TRBJ2-5|.|TRBV19
TGTGCCAGTACGCCCCGAGGGAGAGGTCAAGAGACCCAGTACTTC
CASTPRGRGQETQYF
>TRBD1|TRBJ1-1|.|TRBV12-3/TRBV12-4
TGTGCCAGCAGCCCTAATCAGGGGGCGGAGAACACTGAAGCTTTCTTT
CASSPNQGAENTEAFF
>.|TRBJ2-5|.|TRBV7-8
TGTGCCAGCAGCTTAGCGGGGAGAGAGACCCAGTACTTC
CASSLAGRETQYF
>TRBD1|TRBJ2-6|few|TRBV28
TGTGCCAGCAGTCTGCCCGGGACAGCTGGGGCCAACGTCCTGACTTTC
CASSLPGTAGANVLTF
>.|TRBJ2-1|many|TRBV2
TGTGCCAGCAGTGAAGCGCTTATCACTGAGCAGTTCTTC
CASSEALITEQFF
>.|TRBJ1-3|few|TRBV12-3/TRBV12-4
TGTGCCAGCAGTTTCGACAGCTCGGGAGGAAACACCATATATTTT
CASSFDSSGGNTIYF
>.|TRBJ1-1|many|TRBV7-6
TGTGCCAGCAGCTTAGGAGACGCCGCCGCTTTCTTT
CASSLGDAAAFF
>TRBD1|TRBJ2-4|few|TRBV19
TGTGCCAGTAGGGGGGTGACAGGGAAAAACATTCAGTACTTC
CASRGVTGKNIQYF
>.|TRBJ1-1|.|TRBV21-1
TGTGCCAGCAGCAAAGCCCCGCGGTCCCACCTTTACACTGAAGCTTTCTTT
CASSKAPRSHLYTEAFF
>.|TRBJ1-5|many|TRBV28
TGTGCCAGCAGACCCCGAAAAACGGGGGATCAGCCCCAGCATTTT
CASRPRKTGDQPQHF
>.|TRBJ2-3|many|TRBV6-6
TGTGCCAGCAGTACGGGACGGGAGGATACGCAGTATTTT
CASSTGREDTQYF
>TRBD2|TRBJ2-1|few|TRBV6-2/TRBV6-3
TGTGCCAGCACCACAGGCGGGAGCTCCTACAATGAGCAGTTCTTC
CASTTGGSSYNEQFF
>.|TRBJ2-5|many|TRBV28
TGTGCCAGCAGCCAAGCGGTTCAAGAGACCCAGTACTTC
CASSQAVQETQYF
>.|TRBJ1-2|many|TRBV7-9
TGTGCCGGAACAAACAACCCGCCTAGGAGGCGCGGCTACACCTTC
CAGTNNPPRRRGYTF
>TRBD1|TRBJ2-1|many|TRBV5-4
TGTGCCAGCAGCTTGGAGGGGGCCCCCTACAATGAGCAGTTCTTC
CASSLEGAPYNEQFF
>TRBD1|TRBJ1-1|few|TRBV2
TGTGCCAGCAGAGAGGGGACAGGGGACCACACTGAAGCTTTCTTT
CASREGTGDHTEAFF
>TRBD1|TRBJ1-2|few|TRBV6-2/TRBV6-3
TGTGCCAGCAGTTACGATCCGGGACAGGGTAGCGGCTACACCTTC
CASSYDPGQGSGYTF
>.|TRBJ2-1|many|TRBV20-1
TGCAGTGCTGCTACTAGCCGCTCCTACAATGAGCAGTTCTTC
CSAATSRSYNEQFF